Each of the 23 T cell receptor beta chains below was sequenced from the same sample in a study of HIV-infected patients and healthy controls. Whole blood was used without fractionation, so all unsorted peripheral T cells were included. cDNA was made from approximately 500 ng RNA using alpha and beta constant primers. Alpha and beta chain libraries were made separately by chain-specific third strand synthesis with multiplexing indices. TCRdb passed the 5' RACE reads through MiXCR, listing each CDR3 protein once. The sample yields some 9,000 distinct CDR3 sequences, approximately 7.6% seen once. This sample comprised blood, obtained before antiretroviral therapy. Every receptor here comes from an adult with HIV infection. The donor label of this sample is uncertain.

This clonotype was seen many times. The J gene is TRBJ2-1, the V gene TRBV12-3 or TRBV12-4, with a tentative D call TRBD2 (6 bases). Trimming stripped 2 bases from V and 11 bases from J, with 13 bases between. The CDR3 totals 13 residues. The CDR3 protein is CASSLTSLGQQFF. In DNA form, the CDR3 reads TGTGCCAGCAGTTTAACTAGCCTCGGTCAGCAGTTCTTC.

This clonotype appeared a few times. The J gene is TRBJ1-1, the V gene TRBV10-3; D remains ambiguous. V was shortened by 0 bases and J by 0 bases, with 11 bases between the two germline ends. CDR1 is ENHRY and CDR2 is SYGVKD in the germline V gene. The CDR3 length is 16 residues. For the CDR3, the DNA is TGTGCCATCAGTGAGTCGATTCCAGAAATGAACACTGAAGCTTTCTTT. It is translated as CAISESIPEMNTEAFF.

This clonotype was observed a handful of times. The rearrangement uses TRBV7-8 and TRBJ2-3, with D perhaps matching TRBD1 (5 bases). Germline V lookup: CDR1 SGHVS, CDR2 FQNEAQ. This CDR3 spans 15 amino acids. V was cut by 2 bases and J by 2 bases, with 11 bases left in between. The CDR3 DNA reads TGTGCCAGCAGCTTATATTCAGGGTTCACAGATACGCAGTATTTT. Its translation is CASSLYSGFTDTQYF.

This clonotype showed up just a few times. This chain uses TRBV19 with TRBJ1-6, with 12 bases matching TRBD1. The ends lost 9 bases at V and 9 bases at J; junction bases unmatched: 6. The CDR3 extends over 14 amino acids. Germline-derived CDR1 and CDR2 are LNHDA and SQIVND (reference sequence). This CDR3 is CASAGTGGRSPLHF. In DNA, the CDR3 is TGTGCCAGCGCCGGGACAGGGGGCCGTTCACCCCTCCACTTT.

This clonotype was detected ten times or more. This chain joins TRBV29-1 and TRBJ1-3; D gene unclear. From germline, CDR1 is SQVTM and CDR2 ANQGSEA. Trimming left V 4 bases short and J 2 bases short, with 6 bases between. The CDR3 has 12 residues. DNA for the CDR3: TGCAGCGTTGGGGCAGCTGGAAACACCATATATTTT. Encoded protein: CSVGAAGNTIYF. Together with reference TRBV29-1 and TRBJ1-3, the CDR3 gives the full variable domain: SAVISQKPSRDICQRGTSLTIQCQVDSQVTMMFWYRQQPGQSLTLIATANQGSEATYESGFVIDKFPISRPNLTFSTLTVSNMSPEDSSIYLCSVGAAGNTIYFGEGSWLTVV.

Ten or more counts support this clonotype. The rearrangement joins TRBV10-3 to TRBJ1-4; 8 nucleotides match TRBD1. The V gene's germline CDR1 is ENHRY and CDR2 SYGVKD. With V trimmed by 10 bases and J by 0 bases, 7 bases remained unmatched. This CDR3 comprises 15 residues. The CDR3 DNA sequence: TGTGCCACAAGACAGGGGTTGACAACTAATGAAAAACTGTTTTTT. This codes for CATRQGLTTNEKLFF.

This clonotype was found many times. This chain connects TRBV5-1 to TRBJ1-1, with 10 bases aligning to TRBD1. Trimming took 4 bases from V and 5 from J; bases not matched to a gene: 8. Germline loops: CDR1 SGHRS, CDR2 YFSETQ. The CDR3 has 15 residues. CDR3 sequence reads: CASSPWDRGGTEAFF. The CDR3 nucleotides read TGCGCCAGCAGCCCGTGGGACAGGGGTGGTACTGAAGCTTTCTTT.

V gene TRBV12-3 or TRBV12-4 combines with J gene TRBJ2-1; no reliable D call. The CDR3 totals 16 residues. V gave up 3 bases and J gave up 7 bases, with 19 bases separating them. CDR3 sequence: CASSFSGHNHRNEQFF. CDR3 DNA: TGTGCCAGCAGTTTTAGTGGGCACAACCATAGGAATGAGCAGTTCTTC.

This clonotype was counted ten times or more. The CDR3 DNA reads as TGCAGTGCTAGAGAAGGAGGGGCAACTGGCGGGGAGCTGTTTTTT. This gives the protein CSAREGGATGGELFF. The chain recombines TRBV20-1 with TRBJ2-2; a possible D gene is TRBD2 (6 bases). CDR3 size: 15 residues. Trimming pared 0 bases from V and 7 bases from J, leaving 15 bases between. The germline gives CDR1 DFQATT, CDR2 SNEGSKA (reference sequence).

This clonotype is classed as medium-sized. The rearrangement uses TRBV29-1 and TRBJ2-3; 7 nucleotides match TRBD1. CDR1 is SQVTM, CDR2 ANQGSEA, per germline. V was pared by 1 base and J by 8 bases, with 9 bases of the junction left unmatched. The CDR3 runs 14 residues. CDR3 in amino acids: CSVEGAGGTSTQYF. In nucleotides, the CDR3 is TGCAGCGTTGAAGGGGCAGGGGGTACCAGTACGCAGTATTTT.

This clonotype was counted ten times or more. CDR3 coding DNA: TGTGCCAGCAGCTTAGTTAGAGTAGCTCAATTCGACAATGAGCAGTTCTTC. It translates to CASSLVRVAQFDNEQFF. The chain combines TRBV7-9 with TRBJ2-1; D call uncertain. Germline V lookup: CDR1 SEHNR, CDR2 FQNEAQ (reference sequence). Trimming stripped 1 base from V and 5 bases from J, with 18 bases between. There are 17 residues in the CDR3.

This clonotype was counted at least ten times. The chain couples TRBV6-6 to TRBJ2-7; D unclear. The germline V gene encodes CDR1 MNHNY and CDR2 SVGAGI (reference sequence). There are 14 residues in the CDR3. V was pared by 0 bases and J by 3 bases, with 9 bases between. The CDR3 protein is CASSYSAGYYEQYF. CDR3 in DNA: TGTGCCAGCAGTTACTCCGCAGGTTACTACGAGCAGTACTTC.

This clonotype was detected ten times or more. The CDR3 here is CASRDPLLAGLPWTQYF. For the CDR3, the DNA is TGTGCCAGCAGGGACCCCTTATTAGCGGGACTCCCGTGGACCCAGTACTTC. The chain couples TRBV2 to TRBJ2-5; 8 bases line up with TRBD2. CDR1 and CDR2 (germline): SNHLY, FYNNEI. This CDR3 has 17 residues. V shed 6 bases, J shed 7 bases, and the junction held 19 bases outside the gene matches. Full variable domain (outside the CDR3, taken from reference TRBV2 and TRBJ2-5): EPEVTQTPSHQVTQMGQEVILRCVPISNHLYFYWYRQILGQKVEFLVSFYNNEISEKSEIFDDQFSVERPDGSNFTLKIRSTKLEDSAMYFCASRDPLLAGLPWTQYFGPGTRLLVL.

This clonotype has a count of ten or more. CDR3 region: CASSLYSEDSGNTIYF. In DNA form, the CDR3 reads TGTGCCAGCAGCTTATACAGCGAGGATTCAGGAAACACCATATATTTT. The rearrangement uses TRBV11-2 and TRBJ1-3; D is unresolved. The germline gives CDR1 SGHAT, CDR2 FQNNGV. This CDR3 has 16 amino acids. V was pared by 2 bases and J by 4 bases, with 15 bases between.

This clonotype was seen more than once but under ten times. The chain links TRBV3-1 to TRBJ2-5, with D possibly being TRBD2 (5 bases). Per the germline V gene, CDR1 is LGHDT and CDR2 is YNNKEL (reference sequence). This CDR3 contains 15 residues. The ends were cut back, 4 bases at V and 2 bases at J, with 14 bases in the middle. The CDR3 region has the DNA TGTGCCAGCAGCCCCCCCGGAGGCCTACAAGAGACCCAGTACTTC. Translated, it gives CASSPPGGLQETQYF.

This clonotype occurred many times. The V gene is TRBV5-1, the J gene TRBJ2-6; no clear D gene. CDR1 is SGHRS and CDR2 is YFSETQ in the germline V gene. CDR3 length equals 15 residues. V lost 0 bases and J 3 bases, leaving 7 bases between the germline ends. CDR3 in amino acids: CASSLAALGANVLTF. The CDR3 DNA sequence: TGCGCCAGCAGCTTGGCGGCGCTTGGGGCCAACGTCCTGACTTTC.

This clonotype was seen many times. The chain joins TRBV12-3 or TRBV12-4 to TRBJ2-5, with unresolved D. CDR3 length: 10 residues. V shed 6 bases and J shed 4 bases, with 3 bases lying between them. This chain's CDR3 is CASRGETQYF. Here the CDR3 DNA reads TGTGCCAGCAGGGGAGAGACCCAGTACTTC.

This clonotype ranks as medium-sized. The CDR3 sequence is CSARLIAGGTGELFF. In DNA form, the CDR3 reads TGCAGTGCTAGGTTAATAGCGGGAGGAACCGGGGAGCTGTTTTTT. This rearrangement joins TRBV20-1 to TRBJ2-2; the match to TRBD2 covers 10 bases. This CDR3 region has 15 residues. Germline-derived CDR1 and CDR2 are DFQATT and SNEGSKA (reference sequence). With V trimmed by 3 bases and J by 5 bases, 6 bases remained unmatched.

Many counts were recorded for this clonotype. The chain couples TRBV28 to TRBJ2-7, with unresolved D. The germline V gene has CDR1 MDHEN and CDR2 SYDVKM. V lost 2 bases to trimming and J lost 5 bases, with 10 bases between them. The CDR3 spans 13 residues. This chain's CDR3 is CASSLGKGDEQYF. Written as DNA, the CDR3 is TGTGCCAGCAGTTTAGGGAAAGGCGACGAGCAGTACTTC.

This clonotype was observed many times. The chain carries TRBV27 and TRBJ2-7; TRBD1 agrees at 10 bases. This CDR3 is built from 16 residues. The germline V gene encodes CDR1 MNHEY and CDR2 SMNVEV (reference sequence). Germline trimming cut 5 bases from V and 1 base from J; bases unmatched to any gene: 8. CDR3 in amino acids: CASSPTDRGVSYEQYF. In DNA form, the CDR3 reads TGTGCCAGCAGTCCCACGGACAGGGGGGTTTCCTACGAGCAGTACTTC.

This clonotype was observed at least ten times. The chain joins TRBV20-1 to TRBJ2-3; D gene uncertain. The CDR3 has 12 residues. Germline CDR1 and CDR2: DFQATT and SNEGSKA (reference sequence). The V end lost 6 bases, the J end lost 5 bases, and 12 bases lay between the germline ends. For the CDR3, the DNA is TGCAGTGCCTACCGCTCCAGAGATACGCAGTATTTT. This translates into CSAYRSRDTQYF.

Many counts were recorded for this clonotype. The V gene is TRBV29-1, the J gene TRBJ2-2, with 7 bases fitting TRBD2. V shed 3 bases and J 5 bases; nucleotides not matched to a gene: 3. The length of the CDR3 is 13 residues. Germline V gives CDR1 SQVTM, CDR2 ANQGSEA. CDR3 coding DNA: TGCAGCGTTGACCGGGGAGGGACCGGGGAGCTGTTTTTT. Its protein product is CSVDRGGTGELFF.

This clonotype counts as medium-sized (0.01 to 0.1%). The chain uses TRBV5-5 and TRBJ1-5, with TRBD1 matching over 8 bases. V shed 1 base and J 6 bases; nucleotides not matched to a gene: 6. The CDR3 extends over 15 amino acids. Germline lookup yields CDR1 SGHKS and CDR2 YYEKEE (reference sequence). The CDR3 loop reads CASSLFTGGSQPQHF. The CDR3 DNA reads TGTGCCAGCAGCTTGTTCACAGGGGGTAGTCAGCCCCAGCATTTT. Filled out from reference TRBV5-5 and TRBJ1-5, the complete variable domain reads DAGVTQSPTHLIKTRGQQVTLRCSPISGHKSVSWYQQVLGQGPQFIFQYYEKEERGRGNFPDRFSARQFPNYSSELNVNALLLGDSALYLCASSLFTGGSQPQHFGDGTRLSIL.